This TCR beta chain originates from a study of identical twins. TCRdb processed the 5' RACE reads anew with MiXCR; each CDR3 protein has one entry. The profile shows roughly 220,000 distinct CDR3 sequences, approximately 5.9% of them singletons. The germline gives CDR1 MNHEY, CDR2 SVGAGI. The CDR3 extends over 14 amino acids. V was shortened by 0 bases and J by 3 bases, with 9 bases between the two germline ends. This clonotype was recorded many times. In addition, the sample was reused for a study of T cells expressing NK-cell markers.

The V gene is TRBV6-5, the J gene TRBJ2-7; tentative D call: TRBD2 (5 bases). The receptor was derived from a woman aged 18 to 35 in good health. Sequenced: CD8+ T cells sorted from blood. CDR3 region: CASSYSLLDYEQYF. CDR3 coding DNA: TGTGCCAGCAGTTACTCATTACTAGACTACGAGCAGTACTTC.